Shown below are 23 T cell receptor beta chains from a single sample sequenced in a study of human T cells and chemical hapten exposure. Time point described: patch test 2, 6 weeks after DPC sensitization. Described treatment: therapeutic diphenylcyclopropenone sensitization with weekly scalp DPC. A single record per CDR3 protein comes from TCRdb applying MiXCR to the RACE reads. The data show about 54,000 distinct CDR3 sequences, 7.5% to 10% seen once. The material was whole blood, obtained in connection with sensitization to the hapten diphenylcyclopropenone (DPC). These receptors all stem from a woman aged 50 to 65 with alopecia areata. Some clones in this sample may be carry-over from other donors' samples.

Many counts were recorded for this clonotype. The chain links TRBV7-9 to TRBJ1-2; D perhaps matches TRBD1 (5 bases). The CDR3 has 16 amino acids. Trimming cost V 5 bases and J 4 bases, with 20 bases left between them. Germline V gene data show CDR1 as SEHNR and CDR2 as FQNEAQ (reference sequence). The CDR3 DNA reads as TGTGCCAGCAGCGGGGCCGGGACCAGAGAAGTCTATGGCTACACCTTC. Translated: CASSGAGTREVYGYTF.

The chain employs TRBV7-9 and TRBJ2-3; D is ambiguous. CDR1 and CDR2 (germline): SEHNR, FQNEAQ (reference sequence). Trimming left V 4 bases short and J 2 bases short, with 10 bases between. The CDR3 contains 14 residues. The CDR3, as DNA: TGTGCCAGCAGCTCCCCATTTTTCACAGATACGCAGTATTTT. Amino acid sequence: CASSSPFFTDTQYF.

The rearrangement uses TRBV11-1 and TRBJ2-1; D perhaps matches TRBD1 (5 bases). This CDR3 spans 15 amino acids. Germline V CDR1 and CDR2: SGHAT, FQDESV (reference sequence). The V and J ends lost 1 base and 5 bases respectively, with 12 bases between them. The CDR3 DNA sequence: TGTGCCAGCAGCTTAGGACAGAAGCTCAACAATGAGCAGTTCTTC. Its protein is CASSLGQKLNNEQFF.

This clonotype was recorded a few times. The CDR3 DNA reads as TGTGCCAGCAGCTTGGGGGCTAGCGGGAGTGGTGATACGCAGTATTTT. Amino acid sequence: CASSLGASGSGDTQYF. The chain uses TRBV5-4 and TRBJ2-3, with TRBD2 matching 10 bases. The CDR3 has 16 amino acids. The trim removed 0 bases at V and 6 bases at J, leaving 7 bases unmatched. Germline V gene lookup returns CDR1 SGHNT and CDR2 YYREEE (reference sequence). Together with reference TRBV5-4 and TRBJ2-3, the CDR3 gives the full variable domain: ETGVTQSPTHLIKTRGQQVTLRCSSQSGHNTVSWYQQALGQGPQFIFQYYREEENGRGNFPPRFSGLQFPNYSSELNVNALELDDSALYLCASSLGASGSGDTQYFGPGTRLTVL.

This clonotype came up many times. This chain joins TRBV28 and TRBJ1-5; the D is unclear. The V gene lost 5 bases and the J gene lost 0 bases, with 5 bases spanning the gap. This CDR3 spans 13 amino acids. Germline-derived CDR1 and CDR2 are MDHEN and SYDVKM. CDR3 nucleotides: TGTGCCAGCAGTGGGTTTAGCAATCAGCCCCAGCATTTT. It specifies CASSGFSNQPQHF.

The J gene is TRBJ1-5, the V gene TRBV20-1; 7 nucleotides agree with TRBD1. The junction had 6 bases not matched to a gene; V was cut back by 5 bases and J by 2 bases. This CDR3 is 14 amino acids long. Germline assignment: CDR1 DFQATT and CDR2 SNEGSKA (reference sequence). CDR3 loop: CSAGDRAGNQPQHF. CDR3 sequence (DNA): TGCAGTGCTGGTGACAGGGCGGGCAATCAGCCCCAGCATTTT.

This clonotype was observed once. The chain combines TRBV5-6 with TRBJ2-4, with D perhaps assigned TRBD1 or TRBD2 (5 bases each). Trimming removed 2 bases at V and 2 bases at J, with 8 bases between. The CDR3 totals 14 residues. CDR1 and CDR2 (germline): SGHDT, YYEEEE. Written as DNA, the CDR3 is TGTGCCAGCAGCTTCGGGGCGTCCAAAAACATTCAGTACTTC. This codes for CASSFGASKNIQYF.

This chain connects TRBV2 to TRBJ1-2; D gene ambiguous. The germline CDR1 and CDR2 sequences are SNHLY and FYNNEI. This CDR3 contains 12 residues. Between the trimmed V and J ends, which lost 6 bases and 8 bases, there was a span of 13 bases. CDR3 in DNA: TGTGCCAGCAGAGGCCCTGCGATGGGCTACACCTTC. Encoded protein: CASRGPAMGYTF. The full variable domain, its missing parts supplied by reference TRBV2 and TRBJ1-2, is EPEVTQTPSHQVTQMGQEVILRCVPISNHLYFYWYRQILGQKVEFLVSFYNNEISEKSEIFDDQFSVERPDGSNFTLKIRSTKLEDSAMYFCASRGPAMGYTFGSGTRLTVV.

The chain carries TRBV5-1 and TRBJ2-2; TRBD2 agrees at 7 bases. From germline, CDR1 is SGHRS and CDR2 YFSETQ. The junction had 10 bases not matched to a gene; V was cut back by 7 bases and J by 7 bases. The CDR3 sequence is 14 residues long. The CDR3: CASGLTSDFGELFF. The DNA of the CDR3 is TGCGCCAGCGGGCTAACTAGCGATTTCGGGGAGCTGTTTTTT. The full variable domain, rest sourced from reference TRBV5-1 and TRBJ2-2, is KAGVTQTPRYLIKTRGQQVTLSCSPISGHRSVSWYQQTPGQGLQFLFEYFSETQRNKGNFPGRFSGRQFSNSRSEMNVSTLELGDSALYLCASGLTSDFGELFFGEGSRLTVL.

The chain couples TRBV6-2 or TRBV6-3 to TRBJ1-2, with 9 positions matching TRBD1. After removal of 2 bases from V and 8 bases from J, the junction contained 9 bases not matched to a gene. The CDR3 consists of 15 residues. From germline, CDR1 is MNHEY and CDR2 SVGEGT. CDR3 in amino acids: CASSYPLDRGGGYTF. DNA of the CDR3: TGTGCCAGCAGTTACCCCCTGGACAGGGGCGGAGGCTACACCTTC.

In DNA form, the CDR3 reads TGCAGTGCACTCCGGACAGAACGACCTCTGAACACTGAAGCTTTCTTT. Amino acid sequence: CSALRTERPLNTEAFF. The rearrangement uses TRBV20-1 and TRBJ1-1; weak D call: TRBD1 (6 bases). The length of the CDR3 is 16 residues. Germline CDR1 reads DFQATT; CDR2 reads SNEGSKA (reference sequence). Deletions cut 6 bases from V and 0 bases from J, with 20 bases between.

This clonotype was found a few times. The CDR3 DNA is TGTGCCAGCAGCTTAGCGGAGGGTGTGGACGAGCAGTTCTTC. Translation gives CASSLAEGVDEQFF. The rearrangement joins TRBV7-6 to TRBJ2-1, with D perhaps TRBD2 (6 bases). Germline CDR1 SGHVS, CDR2 FNYEAQ. The CDR3 contains 14 residues. Trimming took 0 bases from V and 10 from J, leaving 13 bases between them. Looking up the rest from reference TRBV7-6 and TRBJ2-1 gives the full variable domain: GAGVSQSPRYKVTKRGQDVALRCDPISGHVSLYWYRQALGQGPEFLTYFNYEAQQDKSGLPNDRFSAERPEGSISTLTIQRTEQRDSAMYRCASSLAEGVDEQFFGPGTRLTVL.

This clonotype was detected many times. The chain employs TRBV2 and TRBJ1-1; a weak D match, TRBD1 (6 bases). V gave up 10 bases and J gave up 4 bases, with 16 bases separating them. This CDR3 has 13 residues. Per germline, CDR1 SNHLY and CDR2 FYNNEI. The CDR3 sequence: CAIHWGARTEAFF. CDR3 DNA: TGTGCCATCCATTGGGGGGCGCGCACTGAAGCTTTCTTT.

The table lists this clonotype with many counts. V is TRBV29-1 and J is TRBJ1-1; 7 nucleotides agree with TRBD1. Trimming cost V 7 bases and J 0 bases; bases outside gene matches: 5. The CDR3 length is 13 residues. Germline CDR1 reads SQVTM; CDR2 reads ANQGSEA. The CDR3 DNA follows: TGCAGCGCCACGGGACAGATGAACACTGAAGCTTTCTTT. Its translation: CSATGQMNTEAFF.

This clonotype was picked up a small number of times. The chain links TRBV5-1 to TRBJ2-2; D is possibly TRBD1 or TRBD2 (5 bases each). The V end was cut by 6 bases, the J end by 7 bases, with 10 bases between. Germline assignment: CDR1 SGHRS and CDR2 YFSETQ. CDR3 length equals 12 residues. The CDR3 nucleotides are TGCGCCAGCACCGCTGGGGGCGGGGAGCTGTTTTTT. Translating gives CASTAGGGELFF. The whole variable domain, remainder taken from reference TRBV5-1 and TRBJ2-2, is KAGVTQTPRYLIKTRGQQVTLSCSPISGHRSVSWYQQTPGQGLQFLFEYFSETQRNKGNFPGRFSGRQFSNSRSEMNVSTLELGDSALYLCASTAGGGELFFGEGSRLTVL.

This clonotype has just a few counts. The chain recombines TRBV10-3 with TRBJ2-7, with D maybe TRBD2 (5 bases). The CDR3 is 13 residues long. Germline V gene sequence: CDR1 ENHRY, CDR2 SYGVKD. V lost 0 bases to trimming and J lost 3 bases, with 6 bases between them. For the CDR3, the DNA is TGTGCCATCAGTGAGTCCGGGGTCTACGAGCAGTACTTC. Amino acid sequence: CAISESGVYEQYF.

This clonotype came up a few times. V and J are TRBV7-6 and TRBJ2-3; 10 bases agree with TRBD1. V lost 5 bases, J lost 0 bases, and 8 bases stayed unmatched. Germline-derived CDR1 and CDR2 are SGHVS and FNYEAQ. The CDR3 has 17 residues. The CDR3 DNA is TGTGCCAGCAGCCGTCAGGGGACAGGGGCTAGCACAGATACGCAGTATTTT. It yields the protein CASSRQGTGASTDTQYF.

With respect to this clonotype: A read error is possible here, since a much larger clone lies one base away. The chain has TRBV4-2 and TRBJ1-1, with a tentative D call TRBD1 (6 bases). CDR1 is LGHNA, CDR2 YNFKEQ, per germline. The CDR3 runs 14 residues. CDR3: CVSSQVGQGTEAFF. Here the CDR3 DNA reads TGTGTCAGCAGCCAAGTAGGTCAGGGGACTGAAGCTTTCTTT.

This clonotype has a count of ten or more. The chain couples TRBV12-3 or TRBV12-4 to TRBJ1-3; D is unresolved. The CDR3 is 14 residues long. Deletions cut 6 bases from V and 0 bases from J, with 9 bases between. The CDR3 DNA reads TGTGCCAGCAGGGACTGGAGCTCTGGAAACACCATATATTTT. It translates to CASRDWSSGNTIYF.

The sample holds many counts of this clonotype. The chain employs TRBV12-3 or TRBV12-4 and TRBJ2-2; D remains unclear. The germline V and J ends were trimmed by 3 bases and 8 bases, with 10 bases remaining between them. The length of the CDR3 is 13 residues. The CDR3 protein is CASSFSLGGELFF. The CDR3 nucleotides are TGTGCCAGCAGTTTTTCTCTGGGGGGGGAGCTGTTTTTT.

This clonotype was picked up a small number of times. This chain uses TRBV6-2 or TRBV6-3 with TRBJ2-5; D gene uncertain. Germline V gives CDR1 MNHEY, CDR2 SVGEGT. V lost 3 bases and J lost 13, with 15 bases in between. CDR3 length: 12 residues. Written as DNA, the CDR3 is TGTGCCAGCAGTTATCCGACCAACAAGTGGTACTTC. It codes for CASSYPTNKWYF.

The chain uses TRBV29-1 and TRBJ2-7, with D possibly being TRBD1 (5 bases). The CDR3 extends over 14 amino acids. Looked up from germline, CDR1 is SQVTM and CDR2 is ANQGSEA. Trimming took off 4 bases at V and 5 bases at J, with 18 bases between the two ends. The CDR3 DNA sequence: TGCAGCGTTGGGAGACAGTGGGGTATGAACGAGCAGTACTTC. It specifies CSVGRQWGMNEQYF.

This chain's CDR3 is CASRLGQGLYKNIQYF. The CDR3, as DNA: TGTGCCAGCCGTCTAGGACAGGGGCTTTACAAAAACATTCAGTACTTC. The chain uses TRBV2 and TRBJ2-4; 9 positions agree with TRBD1. The CDR3 loop spans 16 amino acids. Losses at the gene ends were 8 bases for V and 3 bases for J; bases not matched to a gene: 11. Germline assignment: CDR1 SNHLY and CDR2 FYNNEI.